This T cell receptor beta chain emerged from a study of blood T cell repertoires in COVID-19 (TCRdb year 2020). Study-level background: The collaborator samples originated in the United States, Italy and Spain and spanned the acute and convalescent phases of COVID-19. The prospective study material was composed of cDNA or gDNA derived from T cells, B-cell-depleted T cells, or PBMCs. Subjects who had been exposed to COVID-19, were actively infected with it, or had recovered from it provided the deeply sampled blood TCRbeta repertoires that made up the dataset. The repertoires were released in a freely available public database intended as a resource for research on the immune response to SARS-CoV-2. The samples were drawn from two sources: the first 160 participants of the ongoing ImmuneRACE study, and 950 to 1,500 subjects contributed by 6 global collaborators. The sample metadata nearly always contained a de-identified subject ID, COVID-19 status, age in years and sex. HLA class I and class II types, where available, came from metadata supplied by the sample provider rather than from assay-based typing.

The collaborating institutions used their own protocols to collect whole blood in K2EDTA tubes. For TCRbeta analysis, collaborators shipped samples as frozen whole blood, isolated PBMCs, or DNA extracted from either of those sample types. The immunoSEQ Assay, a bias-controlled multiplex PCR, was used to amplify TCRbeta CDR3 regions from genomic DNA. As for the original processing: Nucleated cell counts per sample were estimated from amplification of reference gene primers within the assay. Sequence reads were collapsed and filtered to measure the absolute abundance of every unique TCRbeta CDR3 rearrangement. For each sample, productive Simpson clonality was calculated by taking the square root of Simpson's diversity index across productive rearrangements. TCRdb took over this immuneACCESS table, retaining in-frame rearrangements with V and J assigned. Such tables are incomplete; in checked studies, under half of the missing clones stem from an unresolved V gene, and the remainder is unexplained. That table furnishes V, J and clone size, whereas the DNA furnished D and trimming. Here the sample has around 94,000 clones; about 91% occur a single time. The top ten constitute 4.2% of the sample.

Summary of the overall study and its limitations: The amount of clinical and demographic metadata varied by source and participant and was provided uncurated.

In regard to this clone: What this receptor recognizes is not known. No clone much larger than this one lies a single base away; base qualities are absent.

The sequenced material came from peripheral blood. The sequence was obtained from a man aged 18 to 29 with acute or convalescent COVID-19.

The encoded CDR3 is CASSHGLAPDTQYF. The bases are TGTGCCAGCAGTCACGGGTTAGCCCCAGATACGCAGTATTTT. The chain couples TRBV6-6 to TRBJ2-3, with no confidently assigned D gene. Trimming takes 5 bases from V and 4 bases from J, and the germline ends sit 13 bases apart. Including the terminal cysteine and phenylalanine, the CDR3 comprises 14 residues. Of all the DNA, just the CDR3 is kept, 42 bases in frame from base 1. The germline V gene (reference sequence) supplies CDR1 MNHNY and CDR2 SVGAGI.